This T cell receptor (beta chain) came from a study of shared clonotypes between healthy human individuals. TCRdb's table, derived via immunoSEQ multiplex PCR, lists solely in-frame clones and lacks some. The sample carries some 1.5 million clones, nearly 99% recorded once. Study results and limitations: Relative to clonotypes present in all four donors, those not shared had lower generation probabilities.

Among the donors, all were Caucasian adults who lived in Nashville, Tennessee. The CDR3 sequence is 15 residues long. Trimming took 1 base from V and 4 from J, leaving 14 bases between them. Germline assignment: CDR1 SGHAT and CDR2 FQNNGV. In regard to this clone: As yet, its antigen is unknown.

The receptor's source is a man aged 25-45 years in good health. Specimen: naive CD4+ T cells sorted from blood. Indicated subset: CD45RA+ positively selected. The rearrangement joins TRBV11-2 to TRBJ2-7; the D gene is possibly TRBD2 (5 bases). The CDR3 reads CASSLVWTDTYEQYF. CDR3 bases: TGTGCCAGCAGCTTAGTGTGGACTGATACTTACGAGCAGTACTTC.